The next 27 T cell receptor beta chains were all read from a single sample in a study of CXCR3-negative and CXCR3-positive naive CD8 T cells. Whole-study results and caveats: When CXCR3-positive naive cells were set against CXCR3-negative naive cells, the former had more hydrophobic TRB CDR3s.

The study made its TRB cDNA libraries by 5' RACE, adding UMI labels. Reanalyzing the 5' RACE reads, TCRdb keeps one entry per CDR3 protein, without DNA. Seen in this sample are 85,000 to 120,000 distinct CDR3 sequences; the ten most common clones hold 0.35% to 0.4%. These TCRs are of unknown antigen specificity. The sample consisted of naive CXCR3+ CD8+ T cells from blood. Sample subset: CD45RO-CCR7+CD27+CD95- naive CD8+ T cells expressing CXCR3 (TNR3+). The receptor source for this set is a human donor in good health. Some clones in this sample may be carry-over from other donors' samples.

The chain combines TRBV28 with TRBJ1-1. This CDR3 is 16 amino acids long. CDR1 is MDHEN, CDR2 SYDVKM, per germline. CDR3 sequence: CASSIFHRAMNTEAFF.

The chain has TRBV28 and TRBJ2-6. Germline loops: CDR1 MDHEN, CDR2 SYDVKM. The length of the CDR3 is 18 residues. The CDR3 region is CASSPTAAESPGANVLTF. Supplemented by reference TRBV28 and TRBJ2-6, the full variable domain reads DVKVTQSSRYLVKRTGEKVFLECVQDMDHENMFWYRQDPGLGLRLIYFSYDVKMKEKGDIPEGYSVSREKKERFSLILESASTNQTSMYLCASSPTAAESPGANVLTFGAGSRLTVL.

The chain employs TRBV7-6 and TRBJ2-7. This CDR3 spans 16 amino acids. CDR1 and CDR2 from the germline V gene are SGHVS and FNYEAQ. The CDR3 spells CASSLMGSDTLSEQYF.

The chain carries TRBV20-1 and TRBJ2-7; lacking DNA, the TRBD1 call made by TCRdb goes unchecked. The CDR3 extends over 12 amino acids. CDR1 and CDR2 from the germline V gene are DFQATT and SNEGSKA (reference sequence). CDR3 sequence reads: CSARETGVEQYF.

The V call is TRBV11-3, the J call TRBJ2-5. Germline CDR1 is SGHNT and CDR2 is YENEEA. The CDR3 is 13 amino acids. This CDR3 is CASSLDQGETQYF.

The chain joins TRBV6-5 to TRBJ1-1; absent DNA, TCRdb's TRBD1 call cannot be checked. This CDR3 comprises 17 residues. CDR1 and CDR2 from the germline V gene are MNHEY and SVGAGI. The CDR3 spells CASSYPPAAGLKTEAFF.

The chain has TRBV15 and TRBJ2-5; the TRBD2 assignment by TCRdb is unverifiable without DNA. Germline V gene sequence: CDR1 LNHNV, CDR2 YYDKDF (reference sequence). The CDR3 runs to 15 residues. The CDR3: CATSRDRGVSETQYF.

The chain has TRBV5-1 and TRBJ2-7; checking the TCRdb D call of TRBD2 is not possible without DNA. The CDR3 extends over 14 amino acids. Germline V gene sequence: CDR1 SGHRS, CDR2 YFSETQ. This CDR3 is CASSLAERGYEQYF.

The genes are TRBV29-1 and TRBJ2-1; TCRdb returns TRBD2, unconfirmable since there is no DNA. This CDR3 comprises 15 residues. Germline CDR1 SQVTM, CDR2 ANQGSEA. This CDR3 is CSVEDPSGGDNEQFF.

The rearrangement joins TRBV29-1 to TRBJ2-5. CDR3 size: 13 residues. Germline assignment: CDR1 SQVTM and CDR2 ANQGSEA. The CDR3 loop reads CSVAYGLEETQYF.

This chain's CDR3 is CAISESWSGGLETQYF. This sequence joins TRBV10-3 and TRBJ2-5; TCRdb selects TRBD1, and the lack of DNA leaves this call unchecked. This CDR3 has 16 amino acids. The V gene's germline CDR1 is ENHRY and CDR2 SYGVKD.

The rearrangement uses TRBV29-1 and TRBJ2-3; TCRdb gives TRBD2 as the D gene, but with no DNA this cannot be confirmed. CDR1 is SQVTM and CDR2 is ANQGSEA in the germline V gene. The CDR3 extends over 14 amino acids. CDR3 residues: CSVGWTRGTDTQYF.

The J gene is TRBJ1-1, the V gene TRBV20-1; TCRdb names TRBD1, which stays unverified in the absence of DNA. Germline CDR1 reads DFQATT; CDR2 reads SNEGSKA (reference sequence). The CDR3 has 14 amino acids. This CDR3 reads CSARTDPAGTEAFF.

This chain links TRBV4-1 with TRBJ1-2. Germline CDR1 and CDR2: MGHRA and YSYEKL. The CDR3 spans 15 residues. Here the CDR3 reads CASSQESTNVYGYTF.

This chain uses TRBV7-6 with TRBJ2-3; the TCRdb D gene call, TRBD1, has no DNA to confirm it. The germline gives CDR1 SGHVS, CDR2 FNYEAQ. The CDR3 is 15 residues long. The CDR3 sequence: CASSLGTIGADTQYF. Full variable domain (outside the CDR3, taken from reference TRBV7-6 and TRBJ2-3): GAGVSQSPRYKVTKRGQDVALRCDPISGHVSLYWYRQALGQGPEFLTYFNYEAQQDKSGLPNDRFSAERPEGSISTLTIQRTEQRDSAMYRCASSLGTIGADTQYFGPGTRLTVL.

The chain couples TRBV21-1 to TRBJ2-7; lacking DNA, the TRBD1 call made by TCRdb goes unchecked. TRBV21-1 is annotated as a pseudogene. The CDR3 extends over 15 amino acids. CDR3 protein: CASSPRDRGPGEQYF.

This sequence joins TRBV6-5 and TRBJ1-1; the TCRdb D gene call, TRBD1, has no DNA to confirm it. Looked up from germline, CDR1 is MNHEY and CDR2 is SVGAGI. The CDR3 is made up of 13 amino acids. CDR3 in amino acids: CASSSGDSTEAFF.

This chain links TRBV11-2 with TRBJ2-5; there is no DNA to check the TCRdb D call of TRBD2. Germline V gene lookup returns CDR1 SGHAT and CDR2 FQNNGV. This CDR3 is built from 18 residues. The CDR3 here is CASSSRLAERGSQETQYF. Full variable domain (remainder filled in from reference TRBV11-2 and TRBJ2-5): EAGVAQSPRYKIIEKRQSVAFWCNPISGHATLYWYQQILGQGPKLLIQFQNNGVVDDSQLPKDRFSAERLKGVDSTLKIQPAKLEDSAVYLCASSSRLAERGSQETQYFGPGTRLLVL.

CDR3 sequence reads: CASSQGGDRVTLAKNIQYF. J is TRBJ2-4 and V is TRBV5-1; TCRdb returns TRBD1, unconfirmable since there is no DNA. Germline V CDR1 and CDR2: SGHRS, YFSETQ. The CDR3 is made up of 19 amino acids.

This sequence joins TRBV21-1 and TRBJ1-5; TCRdb picks TRBD1, but there is no DNA to check that call. TRBV21-1 constitutes a pseudogene. CDR3 length equals 15 residues. CDR3 sequence: CASSIVDRGIQPQHF.

The chain combines TRBV29-1 with TRBJ2-7; TCRdb indicates TRBD1, and absent DNA this call remains unverified. This CDR3 is built from 16 residues. Germline CDR1 is SQVTM and CDR2 is ANQGSEA. The CDR3 protein is CSVGLFGTATGYEQYF.

The chain couples TRBV7-6 to TRBJ2-5; TCRdb's D gene call, TRBD2, goes unchecked for lack of DNA. Looked up from germline, CDR1 is SGHVS and CDR2 is FNYEAQ. This CDR3 has 13 residues. The CDR3 sequence: CASSNLQQETQYF.

The chain is built from TRBV7-3 and TRBJ1-1; checking the TCRdb D call of TRBD1 is not possible without DNA. This CDR3 is 13 amino acids long. In germline, CDR1 is SGHTA, CDR2 FQGTGA. This CDR3 reads CASSLDRADEAFF.

This chain uses TRBV9 with TRBJ2-1; TCRdb indicates TRBD2, and absent DNA this call remains unverified. The CDR3 covers 13 residues. The V gene's germline CDR1 is SGDLS and CDR2 YYNGEE. CDR3 sequence reads: CASRSAGRGEQFF. The whole variable domain, remainder taken from reference TRBV9 and TRBJ2-1, is DSGVTQTPKHLITATGQRVTLRCSPRSGDLSVYWYQQSLDQGLQFLIQYYNGEERAKGNILERFSAQQFPDLHSELNLSSLELGDSALYFCASRSAGRGEQFFGPGTRLTVL.

The J gene is TRBJ2-7, the V gene TRBV10-3; the D call of TRBD2 rests on TCRdb alone, since no DNA is present to check it. This CDR3 comprises 13 residues. Germline V gene lookup returns CDR1 ENHRY and CDR2 SYGVKD. The CDR3 protein is CAINTGSPYEQYF.

The chain employs TRBV30 and TRBJ1-1. The CDR3 spans 18 residues. Germline-derived CDR1 and CDR2 are GTSNPN and SVGIG (reference sequence). The CDR3 region is CAWKNLPRTGRANTEAFF.

This rearrangement joins TRBV7-3 to TRBJ2-2; checking the TCRdb D call of TRBD2 is not possible without DNA. The CDR3 covers 13 residues. CDR1 and CDR2 from the germline V gene are SGHTA and FQGTGA. CDR3 loop: CASRGGADGELFF.